The sequence of this T cell receptor beta chain was determined in a study of cytomegalovirus exposure and HLA in healthy donors (dated by TCRdb to the late 2010s). Turning to the overall study: According to a later analysis, the approximately 120 validation repertoires were produced on the same platform as the roughly 600 repertoires of the first cohort. The study was designed to test whether signatures of past pathogen exposure could be identified by cataloging public T cell receptors. Besides the first cohort of approximately 710 subjects, a separate validation cohort made up of 90 to 150 different subjects was used. The study combined high-throughput TCR immunosequencing, statistical association of individual TCRs with disease status, and machine learning to predict cytomegalovirus infection status.

Library preparation was by the immunoSEQ multiplex PCR assay. The original methods were these. A statistical classification framework was built to diagnose cytomegalovirus status from the catalog of TCR beta chain sequences. Not all clones reach the TCRdb copy of this immuneACCESS table, which keeps in-frame sequences only. Checked studies attribute under half of the gap to unresolved V genes and leave the rest unexplained. That table supplies the V and J calls and clone size; D and trimming were determined from the DNA. Recorded for this sample are 140,000 or so clones; around 89% of them occurred a single time. 6.2% of the sample belongs to the ten largest clones. From the cysteine through the phenylalanine, the CDR3 covers 17 amino acids. Only the CDR3 DNA stays, 51 bases, in frame from base 1. The germline V gene sets CDR1 to SGHRS and CDR2 to YFSETQ. For this chain, trimming is 0 bases at the V end and 2 bases at the J end, and the number of junction bases without a gene match is 8.

In the case of this clone: Its recognized antigen is unknown. One base away there is no much larger clone; base qualities are not given.

What the research found in general, with its limitations: The validation cohort had no HLA typing available for a later analysis, so co-occurrence within that cohort was assessed over all 130 or so repertoires. The study gave a list of under 200 TCR beta chains associated with cytomegalovirus. In vitro tests confirmed that a few of the cytomegalovirus-associated TCR beta chains recognize cytomegalovirus antigens. It was suggested by the authors that the approach could potentially be generalized to other disease states and immunological phenotypes. While some public TCRs were present in many individuals, most TCR sequences turned up only very rarely across donors. The classifier was reported to diagnose cytomegalovirus status with high specificity and sensitivity in both the original cohort and the validation cohort. Subsequent analysis determined that TCRs grouped into clusters in the first cohort also showed a tendency toward co-occurrence across the 120 validation repertoires, and about 93% of cluster scores exceeded 0.

The donors belonged to the validation cohort of about 110 subjects, which was separate from the roughly 670-subject first cohort. Sequences were obtained from PBMCs. The rearranged chain carries TRBV5-1 and TRBJ2-7, with TRBD1 matching 10 junction bases. The sequence was collected from a woman under 40 in good health and CMV-seropositive. The base sequence is TGCGCCAGCAGCTTGGCCGGAGGGACAGGGGTACCCTACGAGCAGTACTTC. It translates to CASSLAGGTGVPYEQYF.